These 30 T cell receptor beta chains originate from one sample sequenced in a study of shared clonotypes between healthy human individuals. The method was immunoSEQ multiplex PCR; TCRdb's version includes in-frame clones alone and lacks a portion of them. The data contain about half a million clones, approximately 85% of them singletons. The sequenced sample was PBMCs. Receptors were obtained from a woman aged 40 to 55 in good health. Some clones in this sample may be carry-over from other donors' samples.

This chain links TRBV30 with TRBJ1-5, with a tentative D call TRBD1 (5 bases). The CDR3 runs 17 residues. The germline V gene has CDR1 GTSNPN and CDR2 SVGIG (reference sequence). V was cut by 5 bases and J by 3 bases, with 23 bases left in between. The CDR3 nucleotides read TGTGCCTGGTCCCCGGGACGGACGACTCCAGCCAATCAGCCCCAGCATTTT. Its translation: CAWSPGRTTPANQPQHF.

This sequence joins TRBV15 and TRBJ1-1; D gene uncertain. Trimming pared 3 bases from V and 3 bases from J, leaving 11 bases between. CDR1 LNHNV and CDR2 YYDKDF come from the germline V gene (reference sequence). The CDR3 sequence is 14 residues long. CDR3 nucleotides: TGTGCCACCAGCAGGTGGGGTAGAGACACTGAAGCTTTCTTT. Translation: CATSRWGRDTEAFF.

The chain is built from TRBV15 and TRBJ2-3; no definite D call. The CDR3 spans 16 residues. Trimming took off 5 bases at V and 0 bases at J, with 15 bases between the two ends. CDR1 and CDR2 (germline): LNHNV, YYDKDF (reference sequence). The CDR3 DNA is TGTGCCACCAGCCCGCCCTGGCTCAGGAGCACAGATACGCAGTATTTT. It encodes CATSPPWLRSTDTQYF. Full variable domain (remainder filled in from reference TRBV15 and TRBJ2-3): DAMVIQNPRYQVTQFGKPVTLSCSQTLNHNVMYWYQQKSSQAPKLLFHYYDKDFNNEADTPDNFQSRRPNTSFCFLDIRSPGLGDTAMYLCATSPPWLRSTDTQYFGPGTRLTVL.

This clone was observed a few times. This chain connects TRBV9 to TRBJ2-5, with 13 positions matching TRBD2. Unmatched junction bases numbered 3, after V lost 3 bases and J lost 1 base. The CDR3 covers 16 residues. Germline V CDR1 and CDR2: SGDLS, YYNGEE. CDR3 nucleotides: TGTGCCAGCAGCGCCCGGACTAGCGGGGGCCAAGAGACCCAGTACTTC. Protein product: CASSARTSGGQETQYF.

V is TRBV10-2 and J is TRBJ2-5, with no clear D. Trimming took 1 base from V and 4 from J, leaving 4 bases between them. Per germline, CDR1 WSHSY and CDR2 SAAADI. The CDR3 is made up of 12 amino acids. This chain's CDR3 is CASSELRETQYF. The CDR3 nucleotides are TGCGCCAGCAGTGAGTTGCGAGAGACCCAGTACTTC.

This chain connects TRBV28 to TRBJ2-7; unclear D gene. Trimming stripped 10 bases from V and 3 bases from J, with 7 bases between. The CDR3 loop spans 10 amino acids. Germline values: CDR1 MDHEN, CDR2 SYDVKM. CDR3 DNA sequence: TGTGCCACCAAGTTCTACGAGCAGTACTTC. The encoded protein is CATKFYEQYF.

The chain couples TRBV4-2 to TRBJ2-3; D ambiguous. Germline loops: CDR1 LGHNA, CDR2 YNFKEQ. CDR3 length: 17 residues. V lost 4 bases, J lost 2 bases, and 19 bases lay in between. The CDR3 DNA reads as TGTGCCAGCAGCCTGGATCTCTCGCCCATCAACACAGATACGCAGTATTTT. This sequence encodes CASSLDLSPINTDTQYF.

The chain carries TRBV27 and TRBJ1-2; TRBD1 might be the D (6 bases). Germline assignment: CDR1 MNHEY and CDR2 SMNVEV (reference sequence). The CDR3 runs 14 residues. Trimming removed 6 bases at V and 8 bases at J, with 19 bases between. The CDR3 bases are TGTGCCAGCAGACCATTTGGGGGCAGTTGGGGCTACACCTTC. It is translated as CASRPFGGSWGYTF.

This clone was seen only a few times. J is TRBJ2-5 and V is TRBV5-1; D could derive from TRBD1 or TRBD2 (5 bases each). This CDR3 has 14 amino acids. V lost 0 bases and J lost 3, with 9 bases in between. Germline CDR1 and CDR2: SGHRS and YFSETQ. The CDR3 reads CASSLALGEETQYF. The DNA for the CDR3 is TGCGCCAGCAGCTTGGCCTTGGGGGAAGAGACCCAGTACTTC.

The genes are TRBV6-6 and TRBJ2-1; 8 bases map to TRBD2. Trimming cost V 5 bases and J 3 bases; bases outside gene matches: 6. The CDR3 consists of 15 residues. Germline values: CDR1 MNHNY, CDR2 SVGAGI (reference sequence). The CDR3 spells CASSVSGRGYNEQFF. The CDR3 region has the DNA TGTGCCAGCAGTGTAAGCGGGAGAGGCTACAATGAGCAGTTCTTC.

This clone was observed a handful of times. The rearrangement links TRBV30 to TRBJ1-1; D gene uncertain. This CDR3 is built from 13 residues. Germline CDR1 GTSNPN, CDR2 SVGIG (reference sequence). Trimming cost V 4 bases and J 0 bases, with 9 bases left between them. This CDR3 is CAWKARLNTEAFF. The CDR3 coding sequence is TGTGCCTGGAAGGCCAGACTGAACACTGAAGCTTTCTTT.

The V call is TRBV28, the J call TRBJ2-7; D is unclear. The CDR3 runs to 13 residues. V dropped 5 bases and J dropped 3 bases, with 11 bases sitting between them. In germline, CDR1 is MDHEN, CDR2 SYDVKM. DNA of the CDR3: TGTGCCAGCAGTCAACCCCGAGTCTACGAGCAGTACTTC. Translated: CASSQPRVYEQYF.

This rearrangement joins TRBV28 to TRBJ2-7; either TRBD1 or TRBD2 may fit D (5 bases each). The CDR3 runs 15 residues. V dropped 5 bases and J dropped 5 bases, with 19 bases sitting between them. CDR1 and CDR2 (germline): MDHEN, SYDVKM. In DNA, the CDR3 is TGTGCCAGCAGTCCTTCAGTGCAGGGACGGCACGAGCAGTACTTC. As protein: CASSPSVQGRHEQYF.

The chain couples TRBV28 to TRBJ2-7, with a tentative D call TRBD2 (6 bases). Germline V gives CDR1 MDHEN, CDR2 SYDVKM. Trimming left V 5 bases short and J 2 bases short, with 16 bases between. The CDR3 contains 15 residues. The CDR3 loop reads CASSTSGGRPYEQYF. The CDR3 DNA reads as TGTGCCAGCAGTACCTCCGGGGGAAGACCCTACGAGCAGTACTTC. The complete variable domain, with remaining parts taken from reference TRBV28 and TRBJ2-7, reads DVKVTQSSRYLVKRTGEKVFLECVQDMDHENMFWYRQDPGLGLRLIYFSYDVKMKEKGDIPEGYSVSREKKERFSLILESASTNQTSMYLCASSTSGGRPYEQYFGPGTRLTVT.

The chain joins TRBV7-9 to TRBJ2-7; 8 nucleotides agree with TRBD2. The ends lost 5 bases at V and 3 bases at J; junction bases unmatched: 9. The CDR3 contains 15 residues. From germline, CDR1 is SEHNR and CDR2 FQNEAQ (reference sequence). CDR3 DNA: TGTGCCAGCAGCGGACAAGCGGGAGTCGGCTACGAGCAGTACTTC. Translating gives CASSGQAGVGYEQYF. The entire variable domain, with the rest obtained from reference TRBV7-9 and TRBJ2-7, is as follows: DTGVSQNPRHKITKRGQNVTFRCDPISEHNRLYWYRQTLGQGPEFLTYFQNEAQLEKSRLLSDRFSAERPKGSFSTLEIQRTEQGDSAMYLCASSGQAGVGYEQYFGPGTRLTVT.

V is TRBV6-6 and J is TRBJ1-5; no reliable D call. Trimming pared 5 bases from V and 0 bases from J, leaving 14 bases between. The CDR3 is 16 amino acids. The germline V gene encodes CDR1 MNHNY and CDR2 SVGAGI (reference sequence). CDR3 in amino acids: CASSPRTDHSNQPQHF. The CDR3 DNA reads TGTGCCAGCAGTCCCCGGACGGACCATAGCAATCAGCCCCAGCATTTT.

The rearrangement joins TRBV2 to TRBJ1-2; the D is unclear. The CDR3 is 12 amino acids. Germline CDR1 is SNHLY and CDR2 is FYNNEI. Trimming stripped 8 bases from V and 6 bases from J, with 13 bases between. CDR3 bases: TGTGCCAGCTGGTCGGGTTTCGATGGCTACACCTTC. It yields the protein CASWSGFDGYTF.

This chain connects TRBV27 to TRBJ2-5; the D is unclear. CDR3 size: 12 residues. Germline CDR1 and CDR2: MNHEY and SMNVEV (reference sequence). V was shortened by 6 bases and J by 7 bases, with 12 bases between the two germline ends. This chain's CDR3 is CASSQIYGTQYF. For the CDR3, the DNA is TGTGCCAGCAGCCAGATCTATGGGACCCAGTACTTC.

This clone was seen a few times. The genes are TRBV14 and TRBJ1-2; D possibly corresponds to TRBD1 (6 bases). Germline values: CDR1 SGHDN, CDR2 FVKESK. The CDR3 loop spans 13 amino acids. The V and J ends lost 5 bases and 3 bases respectively, with 10 bases between them. This chain's CDR3 is CASSYAGDYGYTF. Here the CDR3 DNA reads TGTGCCAGCAGCTACGCAGGGGACTATGGCTACACCTTC.

The chain combines TRBV21-1 with TRBJ1-2. TRBV21-1 is termed a pseudogene. The CDR3 covers 14 residues. CDR3 protein: CASSKIGAGRGYTF. The CDR3 nucleotides are TGTGCCAGCAGCAAGATTGGCGCTGGGAGGGGCTACACCTTC.

The rearrangement joins TRBV5-4 to TRBJ1-2; D gene uncertain. The CDR3 loop spans 15 amino acids. Germline-derived CDR1 and CDR2 are SGHNT and YYREEE (reference sequence). V was shortened by 4 bases and J by 4 bases, with 17 bases between the two germline ends. The CDR3, as DNA: TGTGCCAGCAGCGCCTGGGCCCCATGGAGCTATGGCTACACCTTC. This translates into CASSAWAPWSYGYTF.

This chain links TRBV4-2 with TRBJ2-1; D might be TRBD1 (5 bases). V lost 4 bases to trimming and J lost 10 bases, with 14 bases between them. The CDR3 consists of 13 residues. Germline CDR1 reads LGHNA; CDR2 reads YNFKEQ. In DNA form, the CDR3 reads TGTGCCAGCAGCCGCAAGTCAGGGTTGGAGCAGTTCTTC. The encoded protein is CASSRKSGLEQFF.

The chain joins TRBV7-3 to TRBJ2-6; D is undetermined. Trimming shortened V by 1 base and J by 3 bases, and 7 bases separated the two germline ends. CDR1 is SGHTA, CDR2 FQGTGA, per germline. The CDR3 covers 15 residues. This chain's CDR3 is CASSLMGNGANVLTF. DNA for the CDR3: TGTGCCAGCAGCTTAATGGGGAATGGGGCCAACGTCCTGACTTTC.

The rearrangement uses TRBV5-6 and TRBJ2-7; 9 bases map to TRBD1. V gave up 0 bases and J gave up 6 bases; unmatched junction bases: 7. Germline-derived CDR1 and CDR2 are SGHDT and YYEEEE. CDR3 length: 15 residues. The CDR3 DNA reads as TGTGCCAGCAGCTTGGCCATAGGACAGGGGCGCGAGCAGTACTTC. Translation gives CASSLAIGQGREQYF.

The chain recombines TRBV4-3 with TRBJ1-5, with 7 bases that match TRBD1. Losses at the gene ends were 1 base for V and 2 bases for J; bases not matched to a gene: 8. The CDR3 runs to 17 residues. Germline loops: CDR1 LGHNA, CDR2 YSLEER. The CDR3: CASSQGSEGACNQPQHF. In nucleotides, the CDR3 is TGCGCCAGCAGCCAAGGTTCCGAGGGGGCATGCAATCAGCCCCAGCATTTT.

In regard to this clone: This may be a read error: a much more frequent sequence differs by one nucleotide. The V call is TRBV7-2, the J call TRBJ2-2, with TRBD1 matching 9 bases. Germline V CDR1 and CDR2: SGHTA, FQGNSA. V lost 5 bases and J lost 1; bases outside the gene matches: 2. The CDR3 runs to 15 residues. This CDR3 reads CASSRDRVNTGELFF. DNA of the CDR3: TGTGCCAGCAGCAGGGACAGGGTGAACACCGGGGAGCTGTTTTTT.

V is TRBV19 and J is TRBJ1-1; no clear D. The CDR3 runs 13 residues. From germline, CDR1 is LNHDA and CDR2 SQIVND (reference sequence). V was cut by 4 bases and J by 3 bases, with 9 bases left in between. CDR3: CASSRREYTEAFF. In nucleotides, the CDR3 is TGTGCCAGTAGTAGAAGGGAATACACTGAAGCTTTCTTT.

The chain employs TRBV29-1 and TRBJ2-5; no reliable D call. The J call may be wrong; the DNA end is better matched by TRBJ2-7. Germline CDR1 reads SQVTM; CDR2 reads ANQGSEA. The CDR3 has 10 residues. CDR3 coding DNA: TGCAGCGTCCGTACCTACGAGCAGTACTTC. This gives the protein CSVRTYEQYF.

The chain couples TRBV18 to TRBJ2-2, with D perhaps TRBD2 (5 bases). Trimming stripped 1 base from V and 8 bases from J, with 14 bases between. CDR1 KGHSH and CDR2 LQKENI come from the germline V gene. CDR3 size: 15 residues. The DNA for the CDR3 is TGTGCCAGCTCACCACGAGGGCCCGTGGAGGGGGAGCTGTTTTTT. Protein: CASSPRGPVEGELFF.

The V and J genes are TRBV2 and TRBJ2-7, with a possible D match to TRBD1 (6 bases). Germline V gene lookup returns CDR1 SNHLY and CDR2 FYNNEI. This CDR3 is 14 amino acids long. Between the trimmed V and J ends, which lost 6 bases and 2 bases, there was a span of 14 bases. The CDR3 is CASSPRQDPYEQYF. CDR3 in DNA: TGTGCCAGCAGCCCCCGACAGGATCCCTACGAGCAGTACTTC.